The 27 T cell receptor beta chains below all came from one sample that was sequenced in a study of T cell changes during pregnancy in multiple sclerosis. Profiled with immunoSEQ multiplex PCR; TCRdb holds only in-frame clones, not every one. The sample shows around 59,000 clones, 93% of them seen only once. The specimen comprised CD8+ T cells from peripheral blood mononuclear cells, sampled in the second trimester of pregnancy. Receptor source: a female donor with multiple sclerosis, enrolled in a pregnancy study.

The chain links TRBV15 to TRBJ2-7; D might be TRBD1 (6 bases). The germline V gene has CDR1 LNHNV and CDR2 YYDKDF (reference sequence). The V and J ends lost 3 bases and 4 bases respectively, with 19 bases between them. The CDR3 has 16 residues. The CDR3 coding sequence is TGTGCCACCAGCAGCCTAGATTCGGACAGACCTTACGAGCAGTACTTC. Its translation: CATSSLDSDRPYEQYF.

This clone was detected once. The V gene is TRBV9, the J gene TRBJ1-3, with no clear D. V was clipped by 5 bases and J by 8 bases, with 11 bases between them. Germline V gene data show CDR1 as SGDLS and CDR2 as YYNGEE. This CDR3 contains 12 residues. The CDR3 loop is CASSSPRDTIYF. CDR3 DNA: TGTGCCAGCAGTTCCCCTCGGGACACCATATATTTT.

The chain combines TRBV27 with TRBJ2-3; D is possibly TRBD1 (5 bases). The ends were cut back, 5 bases at V and 5 bases at J, with 17 bases in the middle. Germline CDR1 and CDR2: MNHEY and SMNVEV (reference sequence). The CDR3 has 15 amino acids. CDR3 bases: TGTGCCAGCAGTACCCCCGGGCAGGGTGTAGATACGCAGTATTTT. This gives the protein CASSTPGQGVDTQYF.

The V and J genes are TRBV7-9 and TRBJ2-5; D possibly corresponds to TRBD2 (6 bases). The germline CDR1 and CDR2 sequences are SEHNR and FQNEAQ (reference sequence). V dropped 7 bases and J dropped 2 bases, with 20 bases sitting between them. This CDR3 is built from 16 residues. The CDR3 sequence is CASTDGGPYVQETQYF. The DNA of the CDR3 is TGTGCCAGCACCGACGGGGGTCCCTACGTTCAAGAGACCCAGTACTTC.

The chain employs TRBV6-5 and TRBJ2-5; the D gene is possibly TRBD2 (7 bases). The CDR3 runs 14 residues. The V gene lost 8 bases and the J gene lost 4 bases, with 17 bases spanning the gap. Germline lookup yields CDR1 MNHEY and CDR2 SVGAGI. This CDR3 is CASGGGGLRETQYF. The DNA of the CDR3 is TGTGCCAGCGGGGGCGGGGGCCTCCGAGAGACCCAGTACTTC.

V is TRBV5-1 and J is TRBJ2-4; 8 bases align to TRBD2. CDR1 is SGHRS and CDR2 is YFSETQ in the germline V gene. The CDR3 has 16 amino acids. V was clipped by 4 bases and J by 2 bases; unmatched bases: 8. Here the CDR3 DNA reads TGCGCCAGCAGCCCGGGGGGGCGAGAGTCCAAAAACATTCAGTACTTC. Protein product: CASSPGGRESKNIQYF.

V usage is TRBV30 and J usage is TRBJ1-1; D gene ambiguous. Trimming cost V 3 bases and J 7 bases, with 9 bases left between them. The CDR3 is 11 amino acids. Germline V CDR1 and CDR2: GTSNPN, SVGIG (reference sequence). This CDR3 is CAWRQTYEAFF. The CDR3 DNA reads TGTGCCTGGAGACAGACGTATGAAGCTTTCTTT.

The chain links TRBV4-1 to TRBJ2-7; 9 bases fit TRBD1. This CDR3 contains 14 residues. From germline, CDR1 is MGHRA and CDR2 YSYEKL. The J segment lost 5 bases and the V segment lost 3 bases, leaving 5 bases of the junction unmatched. In DNA, the CDR3 is TGCGCCAGCAGCCAGCCCGGGACAGGGAACGAGCAGTACTTC. Protein: CASSQPGTGNEQYF.

The J gene is TRBJ2-1, the V gene TRBV30; TRBD1 matches 9 bases. CDR1 and CDR2 (germline): GTSNPN, SVGIG (reference sequence). The J segment lost 4 bases and the V segment lost 5 bases, leaving 6 bases of the junction unmatched. The CDR3 is 14 residues long. The CDR3 coding sequence is TGTGCCTGGGGACAGGGGTTCGGTTACAATGAGCAGTTCTTC. It is translated as CAWGQGFGYNEQFF.

This clone has just one count. This chain uses TRBV5-1 with TRBJ2-6, with 12 bases matching TRBD2. This CDR3 region has 18 residues. The V gene end was trimmed by 4 bases and the J gene end by 3 bases; junction bases not matched to a gene: 8. Germline-derived CDR1 and CDR2 are SGHRS and YFSETQ. The CDR3 sequence is CASSEGLAGTYGANVLTF. DNA of the CDR3: TGCGCCAGCAGCGAAGGACTAGCGGGAACGTATGGGGCCAACGTCCTGACTTTC.

The chain has TRBV6-5 and TRBJ2-7; 9 bases fit TRBD2. Trimming removed 2 bases from V and 4 bases from J; junction bases left unmatched: 3. CDR3 length: 14 amino acids. Germline V gene sequence: CDR1 MNHEY, CDR2 SVGAGI. The CDR3 DNA is TGTGCCAGCAGTTACCTTGCGGGAGGGTACGAGCAGTACTTC. Protein product: CASSYLAGGYEQYF.

The rearrangement uses TRBV29-1 and TRBJ1-1, with TRBD1 identical over 10 bases. V shed 4 bases, J shed 5 bases, and the junction held 4 bases outside the gene matches. Germline CDR1 is SQVTM and CDR2 is ANQGSEA. The CDR3 runs 13 residues. The CDR3 DNA reads as TGCAGCGTTGGGACAGGGGGGGGGACTGAAGCTTTCTTT. It translates to CSVGTGGGTEAFF.

This clone came up once. This chain uses TRBV7-9 with TRBJ2-2; a possible D gene is TRBD2 (5 bases). V dropped 11 bases and J dropped 1 base, with 11 bases sitting between them. Germline CDR1 SEHNR, CDR2 FQNEAQ (reference sequence). This CDR3 is 13 amino acids long. DNA for the CDR3: TGTGCCCAGGTGGCGGGGAACACCGGGGAGCTGTTTTTT. It specifies CAQVAGNTGELFF.

V and J are TRBV15 and TRBJ2-7; 12 nucleotides agree with TRBD2. The CDR3 covers 16 residues. The V gene's germline CDR1 is LNHNV and CDR2 YYDKDF (reference sequence). The V and J ends lost 3 bases and 6 bases, in that order; junction bases with no gene match: 9. The CDR3 region has the DNA TGTGCCACCAGCAGTCTACTAGCGGGAGGAGGGGGCGAGCAGTACTTC. It yields the protein CATSSLLAGGGGEQYF.

CDR3: CASSYPDSGDEQFF. The CDR3 coding sequence is TGTGCCAGCAGTTACCCGGACAGTGGGGATGAGCAGTTCTTC. This chain connects TRBV6-6 to TRBJ2-1, with D tentatively TRBD1 (6 bases). This CDR3 is 14 amino acids long. The germline V and J ends were trimmed by 2 bases and 8 bases, with 13 bases remaining between them. Looked up from germline, CDR1 is MNHNY and CDR2 is SVGAGI (reference sequence).

The V and J genes are TRBV9 and TRBJ1-2; D might be TRBD1 (5 bases). Trimming took off 1 base at V and 0 bases at J, with 19 bases between the two ends. From germline, CDR1 is SGDLS and CDR2 YYNGEE. This CDR3 has 18 amino acids. Here the CDR3 DNA reads TGTGCCAGCAGCGTAAGGATGGGGGGGACCGGAGCTAACTATGGCTACACCTTC. Amino acid sequence: CASSVRMGGTGANYGYTF.

The rearrangement uses TRBV2 and TRBJ2-3, with D maybe TRBD1 (6 bases). The length of the CDR3 is 15 residues. CDR1 and CDR2 (germline): SNHLY, FYNNEI. Trimming cost V 9 bases and J 1 base, with 17 bases left between them. In DNA, the CDR3 is TGTGCCAGTGGAAGAAAGGGGGACGGCACAGATACGCAGTATTTT. Protein sequence: CASGRKGDGTDTQYF. The full variable domain, completed using reference TRBV2 and TRBJ2-3, is EPEVTQTPSHQVTQMGQEVILRCVPISNHLYFYWYRQILGQKVEFLVSFYNNEISEKSEIFDDQFSVERPDGSNFTLKIRSTKLEDSAMYFCASGRKGDGTDTQYFGPGTRLTVL.

V usage is TRBV7-3 and J usage is TRBJ2-3; 11 bases fit TRBD2. Losses at the gene ends were 5 bases for V and 4 bases for J; bases not matched to a gene: 5. The CDR3 is 15 residues long. Germline V gene lookup returns CDR1 SGHTA and CDR2 FQGTGA. Here the CDR3 DNA reads TGTGCCAGCAGCCCGACTAGCGGGGCGGCAGATACGCAGTATTTT. It codes for CASSPTSGAADTQYF.

This chain connects TRBV5-5 to TRBJ2-7; 9 bases agree with TRBD1. CDR3 length equals 17 residues. Trimming at V came to 4 bases and at J to 4 bases, leaving 15 bases not matched to a gene. Germline CDR1 and CDR2: SGHKS and YYEKEE (reference sequence). CDR3 sequence (DNA): TGTGCCAGCAGCACCAGGACGTTGCGACAGGGGGTTTACGAGCAGTACTTC. Amino acids: CASSTRTLRQGVYEQYF.

The chain carries TRBV4-1 and TRBJ2-7; D possibly corresponds to TRBD2 (5 bases). The CDR3 runs 13 residues. The V end lost 4 bases, the J end lost 0 bases, and 7 bases lay between the germline ends. Germline loops: CDR1 MGHRA, CDR2 YSYEKL. CDR3 DNA sequence: TGCGCCAGCAGCCCTCGGGACTCCTACGAGCAGTACTTC. Protein: CASSPRDSYEQYF.

The gene calls are TRBV7-2 and TRBJ2-7; 12 positions match TRBD1. V lost 2 bases to trimming and J lost 6 bases; unmatched junction nucleotides: 5. The CDR3 has 15 amino acids. The germline gives CDR1 SGHTA, CDR2 FQGNSA. Here the CDR3 DNA reads TGTGCCAGCAGCTTAACCGGGACAGGGGGCTTCGAGCAGTACTTC. This codes for CASSLTGTGGFEQYF.

The chain uses TRBV27 and TRBJ2-2, with D uncertain. V dropped 5 bases and J dropped 7 bases, with 8 bases sitting between them. This CDR3 is built from 12 residues. Germline V gene data show CDR1 as MNHEY and CDR2 as SMNVEV (reference sequence). In nucleotides, the CDR3 is TGTGCCAGCAGTCCCTATTTCGGGGAGCTGTTTTTT. It codes for CASSPYFGELFF.

The genes are TRBV5-6 and TRBJ1-1; 8 bases agree with TRBD1. With 2 bases clipped from V and 7 bases from J, the junction kept 7 bases outside the gene matches. Germline CDR1 SGHDT, CDR2 YYEEEE. The CDR3 spans 14 residues. CDR3 coding DNA: TGTGCCAGCAGCTTAAGCAGGGGGCTTGATGAAGCTTTCTTT. Encoded protein: CASSLSRGLDEAFF.

The rearrangement joins TRBV19 to TRBJ1-2, with 8 bases aligning to TRBD1. J was trimmed by 11 bases and V by 7 bases; bases with no gene match: 15. This CDR3 comprises 14 residues. In germline, CDR1 is LNHDA, CDR2 SQIVND (reference sequence). The CDR3 region is CASKNRDRPLDYTF. The DNA for the CDR3 is TGTGCCAGTAAAAACCGGGACAGGCCCTTGGATTACACCTTC.

V usage is TRBV9 and J usage is TRBJ2-3, with 7 bases fitting TRBD1. The germline V gene encodes CDR1 SGDLS and CDR2 YYNGEE. The CDR3 runs 16 residues. V lost 4 bases to trimming and J lost 2 bases; unmatched junction nucleotides: 10. This chain's CDR3 is CASSPRRQGHTDTQYF. CDR3 sequence (DNA): TGTGCCAGCAGCCCCCGGAGACAGGGCCACACAGATACGCAGTATTTT. Full variable domain (rest looked up from reference TRBV9 and TRBJ2-3): DSGVTQTPKHLITATGQRVTLRCSPRSGDLSVYWYQQSLDQGLQFLIQYYNGEERAKGNILERFSAQQFPDLHSELNLSSLELGDSALYFCASSPRRQGHTDTQYFGPGTRLTVL.

The V gene is TRBV13, the J gene TRBJ2-1; D gene ambiguous. V lost 5 bases and J 7 bases, leaving 15 bases between the germline ends. The CDR3 is 14 residues long. CDR1 and CDR2 (germline): PRHDT, FYEKMQ (reference sequence). The CDR3 nucleotides read TGTGCCAGCAGCCCTGATAGTCCACCTAATGAGCAGTTCTTC. Its translation: CASSPDSPPNEQFF. Full variable domain (missing parts from reference TRBV13 and TRBJ2-1): AAGVIQSPRHLIKEKRETATLKCYPIPRHDTVYWYQQGPGQDPQFLISFYEKMQSDKGSIPDRFSAQQFSDYHSELNMSSLELGDSALYFCASSPDSPPNEQFFGPGTRLTVL.

The CDR3 region is CASSLGLAGGGDDTQYF. As DNA, the CDR3 is TGTGCCAGCAGCTTAGGACTAGCGGGAGGAGGTGACGATACGCAGTATTTT. The chain carries TRBV13 and TRBJ2-3, with TRBD2 matching 12 bases. Germline CDR1 is PRHDT and CDR2 is FYEKMQ (reference sequence). Trimming removed 0 bases from V and 6 bases from J; junction bases left unmatched: 7. The CDR3 contains 17 residues. The whole variable domain, remainder taken from reference TRBV13 and TRBJ2-3, is AAGVIQSPRHLIKEKRETATLKCYPIPRHDTVYWYQQGPGQDPQFLISFYEKMQSDKGSIPDRFSAQQFSDYHSELNMSSLELGDSALYFCASSLGLAGGGDDTQYFGPGTRLTVL.